These 18 T cell receptor beta chains share one sample of origin, sequenced in a study of shared clonotypes between healthy human individuals. Some clones are missing from TCRdb's copy, which holds only in-frame ones; the method was immunoSEQ multiplex PCR. The table has 650,000 to 800,000 clones, 72% seen once. Sequenced: memory CD4+ T cells sorted from blood. The subset here: CD45RA-negative fraction. These receptors originate from a woman in her thirties in good health.

The chain has TRBV5-1 and TRBJ2-1; 8 bases fit TRBD2. Trimming took 4 bases from V and 5 from J; bases not matched to a gene: 14. In germline, CDR1 is SGHRS, CDR2 YFSETQ. This CDR3 region has 17 residues. CDR3 coding DNA: TGCGCCAGCAGCGCTAGGGGGGCGGGAGGATCACACAATGAGCAGTTCTTC. This encodes CASSARGAGGSHNEQFF.

V and J are TRBV6-1 and TRBJ1-5, with D perhaps TRBD1 (5 bases). The CDR3 is 14 amino acids. Germline V gene sequence: CDR1 MNHNS, CDR2 SASEGT. V dropped 9 bases and J dropped 4 bases, with 16 bases sitting between them. CDR3 coding DNA: TGTGCCAGACCCGGGACCCCCGGTAATCAGCCCCAGCATTTT. It translates to CARPGTPGNQPQHF.

The chain couples TRBV7-3 to TRBJ2-3; 8 bases are shared with TRBD2. CDR1 SGHTA and CDR2 FQGTGA come from the germline V gene. The CDR3 has 14 amino acids. V was clipped by 4 bases and J by 1 base; unmatched bases: 1. In nucleotides, the CDR3 is TGTGCCAGCAGCTATAGCGGGGGCACAGATACGCAGTATTTT. Its translation is CASSYSGGTDTQYF.

This clone showed up many times. This sequence joins TRBV18 and TRBJ2-7; 9 bases align to TRBD1. Germline V gives CDR1 KGHSH, CDR2 LQKENI. V shed 1 base and J 4 bases; nucleotides not matched to a gene: 2. The CDR3 runs to 14 residues. The CDR3 bases are TGTGCCAGCTCACCACGGACAGGGGAGTACGAGCAGTACTTC. Its translation is CASSPRTGEYEQYF.

This chain connects TRBV27 to TRBJ2-3; 9 bases agree with TRBD2. Germline-derived CDR1 and CDR2 are MNHEY and SMNVEV (reference sequence). This CDR3 has 14 amino acids. V lost 7 bases and J lost 8; bases outside the gene matches: 10. DNA of the CDR3: TGTGCCAGCACCCTAAGTGGTAGCGGGGGTACGCAGTATTTT. Amino acids: CASTLSGSGGTQYF.

The genes are TRBV15 and TRBJ2-2; the D gene is possibly TRBD1 (5 bases). Germline V gene sequence: CDR1 LNHNV, CDR2 YYDKDF (reference sequence). Trimming removed 0 bases from V and 3 bases from J, with 14 bases in between. This CDR3 has 17 residues. CDR3 DNA: TGTGCCACCAGCAGAGATACGACAGCATTCTACACCGGGGAGCTGTTTTTT. Its protein product is CATSRDTTAFYTGELFF.

The V and J genes are TRBV5-1 and TRBJ1-1; 10 bases agree with TRBD1. Germline CDR1 is SGHRS and CDR2 is YFSETQ. The CDR3 has 13 amino acids. Germline trimming cut 4 bases from V and 10 bases from J; bases unmatched to any gene: 7. CDR3 sequence: CASSGGQGRAAFF. DNA for the CDR3: TGCGCCAGCAGCGGGGGACAGGGGCGGGCAGCTTTCTTT.

The J gene is TRBJ2-1, the V gene TRBV19; 7 bases agree with TRBD1. The V gene's germline CDR1 is LNHDA and CDR2 SQIVND (reference sequence). The CDR3 is 16 amino acids. V gave up 8 bases and J gave up 8 bases; unmatched junction bases: 18. CDR3 sequence: CASSPGTALDIDEQFF. CDR3 sequence (DNA): TGTGCCAGTTCCCCCGGGACAGCGTTAGACATCGATGAGCAGTTCTTC. Combining the CDR3 with reference TRBV19 and TRBJ2-1 gives the whole variable domain DGGITQSPKYLFRKEGQNVTLSCEQNLNHDAMYWYRQDPGQGLRLIYYSQIVNDFQKGDIAEGYSVSREKKESFPLTVTSAQKNPTAFYLCASSPGTALDIDEQFFGPGTRLTVL.

The chain links TRBV7-9 to TRBJ1-5; TRBD1 is a possible D gene (6 bases). V was clipped by 4 bases and J by 0 bases, with 13 bases between them. Germline lookup yields CDR1 SEHNR and CDR2 FQNEAQ (reference sequence). This CDR3 contains 16 residues. The CDR3 spells CASSSGTFNSNQPQHF. Here the CDR3 DNA reads TGTGCCAGCAGCTCGGGGACATTTAATAGCAATCAGCCCCAGCATTTT.

This sequence joins TRBV18 and TRBJ1-3; TRBD1 aligns across 8 bases. CDR1 is KGHSH and CDR2 is LQKENI in the germline V gene. With 0 bases clipped from V and 0 bases from J, the junction kept 4 bases outside the gene matches. The CDR3 runs 17 residues. CDR3 region: CASSPPGQVISGNTIYF. The CDR3 bases are TGTGCCAGCTCACCACCGGGACAGGTTATCTCTGGAAACACCATATATTTT.

This sequence joins TRBV5-1 and TRBJ2-2, with D unresolved. Germline CDR1 reads SGHRS; CDR2 reads YFSETQ. V was trimmed by 6 bases and J by 4 bases, leaving 16 bases between them. This CDR3 has 15 residues. CDR3 region: CASTLGTQSTGELFF. The DNA for the CDR3 is TGCGCCAGCACCCTAGGAACCCAGAGCACCGGGGAGCTGTTTTTT.

The chain has TRBV4-1 and TRBJ1-1; 10 nucleotides align to TRBD1. The germline V gene has CDR1 MGHRA and CDR2 YSYEKL. Losses at the gene ends were 2 bases for V and 5 bases for J; bases not matched to a gene: 8. CDR3 length equals 16 residues. The CDR3 sequence is CASSQQPRTGGTEAFF. The CDR3, as DNA: TGCGCCAGCAGCCAACAACCCAGGACAGGGGGGACTGAAGCTTTCTTT.

This chain connects TRBV11-3 to TRBJ2-1; 13 bases fit TRBD2. The CDR3 is 16 residues long. The J segment lost 3 bases and the V segment lost 5 bases, leaving 4 bases of the junction unmatched. From germline, CDR1 is SGHNT and CDR2 YENEEA. The CDR3 bases are TGTGCCAGCAGCCCCGGGACTAGCGGGATCTACAATGAGCAGTTCTTC. Translation: CASSPGTSGIYNEQFF.

J is TRBJ2-7 and V is TRBV30; no clear D. The CDR3 consists of 13 residues. CDR1 and CDR2 (germline): GTSNPN, SVGIG (reference sequence). The V end lost 3 bases, the J end lost 1 base, and 10 bases lay between the germline ends. The CDR3 region is CAWRPGRSYEQYF. The CDR3 region has the DNA TGTGCCTGGAGGCCCGGACGATCCTACGAGCAGTACTTC.

The count of this clone is one. The chain has TRBV7-9 and TRBJ1-3; D is uncertain. The CDR3 covers 15 residues. Trimming took 5 bases from V and 0 from J, leaving 11 bases between them. CDR1 and CDR2 from the germline V gene are SEHNR and FQNEAQ (reference sequence). CDR3 nucleotide sequence: TGTGCCAGCAGCCCCTTTGGGAGCTCTGGAAACACCATATATTTT. Its translation is CASSPFGSSGNTIYF.

This clone has only a few counts. This likely stems from a read error, as it lies one base from a far larger clone. The chain has TRBV2 and TRBJ1-5; no firm D call. Germline lookup yields CDR1 SNHLY and CDR2 FYNNEI. The ends were cut back, 4 bases at V and 3 bases at J, with 7 bases in the middle. The CDR3 length is 13 residues. The CDR3, as DNA: TGTGCCAGCAGTGGGGGAAACAATCAGCCCCAGCATTTT. It is translated as CASSGGNNQPQHF. The full variable domain, its missing parts supplied by reference TRBV2 and TRBJ1-5, is EPEVTQTPSHQVTQMGQEVILRCVPISNHLYFYWYRQILGQKVEFLVSFYNNEISEKSEIFDDQFSVERPDGSNFTLKIRSTKLEDSAMYFCASSGGNNQPQHFGDGTRLSIL.

This clone has just a few counts. The gene calls are TRBV28 and TRBJ1-2, with 8 bases aligning to TRBD1. There are 12 residues in the CDR3. V shed 8 bases, J shed 4 bases, and the junction held 3 bases outside the gene matches. CDR1 and CDR2 (germline): MDHEN, SYDVKM. This CDR3 is CASWDRLYGYTF. The CDR3 DNA is TGTGCCAGCTGGGACAGGCTCTATGGCTACACCTTC.

The chain is built from TRBV2 and TRBJ2-1; D uncertain. V was trimmed by 5 bases and J by 8 bases, leaving 10 bases between them. CDR3 length: 12 residues. Germline V gene sequence: CDR1 SNHLY, CDR2 FYNNEI. The CDR3 coding sequence is TGTGCCAGCAGTCCCGGACCGGATGAGCAGTTCTTC. Amino acid sequence: CASSPGPDEQFF.